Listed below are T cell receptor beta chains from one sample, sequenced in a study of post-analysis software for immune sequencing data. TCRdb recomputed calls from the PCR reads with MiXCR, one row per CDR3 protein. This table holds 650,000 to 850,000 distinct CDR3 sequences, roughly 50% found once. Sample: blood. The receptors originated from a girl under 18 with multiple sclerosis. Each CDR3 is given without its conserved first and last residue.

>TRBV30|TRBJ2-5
AWSVTGKETQY
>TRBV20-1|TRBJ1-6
SAGGPPEGYNSPLH
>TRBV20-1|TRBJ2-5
SARGGGAGPQETQY
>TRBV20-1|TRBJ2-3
SARDGSGSWPDTQY
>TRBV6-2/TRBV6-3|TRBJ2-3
ATEGLQLSTDTQY
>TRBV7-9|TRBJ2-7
ASSLWAAGDSSYEQY
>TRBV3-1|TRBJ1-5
ASSQGTGQPQH
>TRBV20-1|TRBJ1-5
SVRGHNPGDYQPQH
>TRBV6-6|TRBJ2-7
ASSIPQSYEQY
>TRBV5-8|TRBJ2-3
ASGSGTGGSWGTDTQY
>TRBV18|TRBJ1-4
ASSRLRIATNEKLF
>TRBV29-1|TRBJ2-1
SPSIGGGNEQF
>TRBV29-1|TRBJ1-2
SVGDFVPFQGNYGMDYGYT
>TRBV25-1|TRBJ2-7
ASRNTGIRSYEQY
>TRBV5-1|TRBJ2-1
ASSSNMGGNHYNEQF
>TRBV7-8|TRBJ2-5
ASSPGQGKETQY
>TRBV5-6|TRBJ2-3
ASSLGPLGSTDTQY
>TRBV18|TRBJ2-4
ASSPQPGGGEQY
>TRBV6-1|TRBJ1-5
ASSPFAQLGTGENQPQH
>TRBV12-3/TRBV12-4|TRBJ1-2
ASSRQGGRDYGYT
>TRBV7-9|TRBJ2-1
ASSLSALVGNEQF
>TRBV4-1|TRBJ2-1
ASSQVAGFEQF
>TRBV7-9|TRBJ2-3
ASIQEAGGQVDTQY
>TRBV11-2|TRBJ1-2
ASSLDISGGGYT
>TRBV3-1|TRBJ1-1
ASSQRRMNTEAF
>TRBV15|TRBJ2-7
ATSRDATSGEEQY
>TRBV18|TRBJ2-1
ASSRSGGYNEQF
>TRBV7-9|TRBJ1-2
ASSSSGIGYGYT
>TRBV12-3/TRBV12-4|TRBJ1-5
ASSLGPGRANQPQH
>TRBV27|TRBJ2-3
ASSQGLASPDTQY
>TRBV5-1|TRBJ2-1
ASSPAGTGYNEQF
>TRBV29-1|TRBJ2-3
SELRTDTQY
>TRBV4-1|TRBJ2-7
ASSQEGAWREQY
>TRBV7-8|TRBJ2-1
ASSLAGGTLSYNEQF
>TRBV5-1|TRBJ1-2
ASARQGDYGYT
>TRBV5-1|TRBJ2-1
ASSFLAFSPLNEQF
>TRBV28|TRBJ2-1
ASISRGSSYNEQF
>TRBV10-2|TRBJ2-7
ASSDGTEYEQY
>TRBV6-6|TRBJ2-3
ASRGGLAGQY
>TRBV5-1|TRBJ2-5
ASSLADAPQETQY
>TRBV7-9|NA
ASSFLRGLQETQF
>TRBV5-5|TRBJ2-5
ASFRRETQY
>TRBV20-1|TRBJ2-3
SARGQAGAPDTQY
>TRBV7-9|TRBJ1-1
ASSAQDRGPTEAF
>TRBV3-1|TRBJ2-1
ASSQVSGGWYNEQF
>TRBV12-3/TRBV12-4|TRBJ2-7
ASSQTSGRAREQY
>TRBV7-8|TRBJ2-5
ASSFRSGFGPLQETQY
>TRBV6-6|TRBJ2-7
ASSPTSGISYEQY
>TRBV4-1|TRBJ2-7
ASSQGQYEQY
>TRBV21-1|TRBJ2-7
ASSKTGGTKYYEQY
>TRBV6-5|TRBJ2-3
ASSPGGLSTDTQY
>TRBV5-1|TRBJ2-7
ASSLEAAVSSYEQY
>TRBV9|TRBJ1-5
ASSVEGGANQPQH